The 6 T cell receptor beta chains reported below all come from one sample, sequenced in a study of blood T cell repertoires in COVID-19. The table came from immunoSEQ multiplex PCR; TCRdb's copy has only in-frame clones and leaves some out. The data contain roughly 180,000 clones, around 83% of them singletons. The sequenced material came from PBMCs or T cells enriched from blood (not recorded which). The receptors derive from a woman aged 45 to 65 in a cohort exposed to, infected with or recovered from COVID-19 (not recorded which).

This clone was seen a single time. This rearrangement joins TRBV28 to TRBJ1-1; possible D gene TRBD1, 5 bases. Trimming pared 6 bases from V and 4 bases from J, leaving 12 bases between. The CDR3 is made up of 13 amino acids. Germline V gene lookup returns CDR1 MDHEN and CDR2 SYDVKM. The CDR3, as DNA: TGTGCCAGCAGCCCAGGGTCGGGCACTGAAGCTTTCTTT. Encoded protein: CASSPGSGTEAFF.

The chain combines TRBV4-3 with TRBJ2-7, with TRBD2 as a possible D gene (6 bases). The CDR3 totals 15 residues. Germline V gives CDR1 LGHNA, CDR2 YSLEER. V lost 0 bases to trimming and J lost 1 base, with 10 bases between them. CDR3 residues: CASSQDLAASYEQYF. The CDR3 DNA follows: TGCGCCAGCAGCCAAGATTTAGCGGCATCCTACGAGCAGTACTTC.

The chain is built from TRBV18 and TRBJ2-7, with D maybe TRBD1 (6 bases). Between the trimmed V and J ends, which lost 5 bases and 4 bases, there was a span of 9 bases. The CDR3 is made up of 12 amino acids. Germline CDR1 and CDR2: KGHSH and LQKENI. CDR3 in amino acids: CASSGGGYEQYF. CDR3 in DNA: TGTGCCAGCTCAGGGGGCGGTTACGAGCAGTACTTC.

The chain links TRBV5-5 to TRBJ2-2, with 8 bases matching TRBD1. V dropped 5 bases and J dropped 9; count of bases not matched to a gene: 15. CDR1 is SGHKS, CDR2 YYEKEE, per germline (reference sequence). The CDR3 consists of 16 residues. CDR3 loop: CASSSMTGVAVRELFF. The CDR3 DNA reads TGTGCCAGCAGTTCAATGACAGGGGTAGCAGTCCGGGAGCTGTTTTTT. The entire variable domain, with the rest obtained from reference TRBV5-5 and TRBJ2-2, is as follows: DAGVTQSPTHLIKTRGQQVTLRCSPISGHKSVSWYQQVLGQGPQFIFQYYEKEERGRGNFPDRFSARQFPNYSSELNVNALLLGDSALYLCASSSMTGVAVRELFFGEGSRLTVL.

This clone was detected only once. The rearrangement links TRBV2 to TRBJ2-7, with TRBD1 matching 8 bases. The CDR3 has 15 amino acids. Unmatched junction bases numbered 10, after V lost 4 bases and J lost 5 bases. Germline CDR1 is SNHLY and CDR2 is FYNNEI. The CDR3 DNA sequence: TGTGCCAGCAGTGGGGCCGGACAGGGAATCCACGAGCAGTACTTC. This encodes CASSGAGQGIHEQYF.

CDR3 sequence reads: CASSEDRLAGDEQYF. In DNA form, the CDR3 reads TGTGCCAGCAGTGAAGATAGACTAGCGGGAGATGAGCAGTACTTC. The chain carries TRBV6-1 and TRBJ2-7, with 12 nucleotides matching TRBD2. The germline gives CDR1 MNHNS, CDR2 SASEGT. The CDR3 consists of 15 residues. V lost 1 base, J lost 7 bases, and 5 bases stayed unmatched.